This T cell receptor beta chain comes out of a study of T cell responses to AZD1222 COVID-19 vaccine. Background on the study: Second-dose recipients at about 4 or about 12 weeks were treated as one pooled group. General study points: After two AZD1222 doses, spike-specific TCR breadth and depth rose versus day 0. Females outnumbered males among donors, who were mostly white British; clonal diversity was possibly underestimated. AZD1222 recipients seropositive at baseline numbered only 5 to 7.

For this clone: The antigen remains undetermined.

The method was immunoSEQ multiplex PCR; TCRdb's version includes in-frame clones alone and lacks a portion of them. Of approximately 110,000 clones listed, 85% to 90% are singletons. Between the trimmed V and J ends, which lost 5 bases and 4 bases, there was a span of 18 bases. This CDR3 is 15 amino acids long. Germline V gives CDR1 SGHRS, CDR2 YFSETQ. The origin of this receptor is an adult in good health. The rearrangement joins TRBV5-1 to TRBJ1-1; D may be TRBD1 (5 bases). The sample was peripheral blood, taken on day 0 of AZD1222 vaccination. CDR3 in DNA: TGCGCCAGCAGTCCTATGCCGGGGGACGGCACTGAAGCTTTCTTT. Translated: CASSPMPGDGTEAFF.